This T cell receptor (beta chain) stems from a study of blood T cell repertoires in COVID-19. Across the whole study: Sample material is recorded as cDNA or gDNA derived from T cells, B-cell-depleted T cells, or PBMCs.

How the authors handled the data: Amplifying reference gene primers gave estimates of nucleated cell counts. The repertoire was sequenced with immunoSEQ multiplex PCR; TCRdb's copy has only in-frame clones and lacks some. That table is the source of V, J and clone size, and D and trimming were worked out from the DNA. The sample holds about 110,000 clones, 65% to 90% seen once. V trimming: 4 bases; J trimming: 3 bases; junction bases outside the gene matches: 6. Germline CDR1 SGHNT, CDR2 YYREEE (reference sequence). This CDR3 is 14 amino acids long. The receptor comes from a woman aged 55-75 years with acute or convalescent COVID-19. This sequence joins TRBV5-4 and TRBJ1-2, with 7 bases that match TRBD1. The sample taken for sequencing was peripheral blood. For the CDR3, the DNA is TGTGCCAGCAGCACCCAGGGGGAGGACTATGGCTACACCTTC. Translation: CASSTQGEDYGYTF.